This T cell receptor beta chain was captured by sequencing in a study of CD8 T cells in Susac syndrome. Points from the study as a whole: Individuals included in the TCR sequencing and HLA analysis were acknowledged by the study to be relatively few in number.

V gave up 3 bases and J gave up 10 bases, with 13 bases separating them. The germline V gene encodes CDR1 DFQATT and CDR2 SNEGSKA (reference sequence). The CDR3 runs to 11 residues. This clonotype was seen a few times. What it recognizes is unknown. The RNA, about 0.45 to 1 ug, was put through reverse transcription using random hexamers. Across 54 Vbeta and 13 Jbeta, immunoSEQ multiplex PCR amplified TCR beta CDR3. TCRdb redid the calling of the immunoSEQ multiplex PCR reads with MiXCR, one entry per CDR3 protein. Here the sample spans about 300,000 distinct CDR3 sequences, approximately 85% being singletons. The multiple sclerosis controls were treatment-naive patients with relapsing-remitting disease that was stable or active.

This sequence was found in a human donor with multiple sclerosis. Specimen: CD8+ T cells from PBMCs. The genes are TRBV20-1 and TRBJ2-7; weak D call: TRBD1 (5 bases). CDR3 DNA sequence: TGCAGTGCTAGCCAAAACAGGTACCAGTACTTC. Protein: CSASQNRYQYF.